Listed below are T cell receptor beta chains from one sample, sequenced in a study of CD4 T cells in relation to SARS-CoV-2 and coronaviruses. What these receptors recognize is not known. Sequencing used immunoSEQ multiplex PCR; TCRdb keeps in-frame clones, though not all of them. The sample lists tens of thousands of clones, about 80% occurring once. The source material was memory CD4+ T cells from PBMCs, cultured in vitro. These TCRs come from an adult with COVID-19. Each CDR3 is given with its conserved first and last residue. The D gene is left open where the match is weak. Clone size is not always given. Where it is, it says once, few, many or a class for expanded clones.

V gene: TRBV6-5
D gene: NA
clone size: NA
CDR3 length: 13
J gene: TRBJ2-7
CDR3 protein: CASSYGAGYEQYF
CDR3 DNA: TGTGCCAGCAGTTACGGGGCGGGGTACGAGCAGTACTTC

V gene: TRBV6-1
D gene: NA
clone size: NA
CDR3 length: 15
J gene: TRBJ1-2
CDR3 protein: CASSEKRASHYGYTF
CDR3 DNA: TGTGCCAGCAGTGAAAAAAGGGCTTCCCACTATGGCTACACCTTC

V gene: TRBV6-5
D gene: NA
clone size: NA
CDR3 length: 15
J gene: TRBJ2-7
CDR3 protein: CASSYGADGSYEQYF
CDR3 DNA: TGTGCCAGCAGTTACGGGGCGGACGGCTCCTACGAGCAGTACTTC

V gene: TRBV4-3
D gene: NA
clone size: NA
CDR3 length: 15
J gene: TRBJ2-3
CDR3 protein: CASSQAEEVTDTQYF
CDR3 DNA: TGCGCCAGCAGCCAAGCGGAGGAGGTTACAGATACGCAGTATTTT

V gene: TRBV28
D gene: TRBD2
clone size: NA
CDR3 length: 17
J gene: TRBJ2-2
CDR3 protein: CASRGLARALRTGELFF
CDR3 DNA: TGTGCCAGCAGAGGACTAGCGCGCGCTTTAAGAACCGGGGAGCTGTTTTTT

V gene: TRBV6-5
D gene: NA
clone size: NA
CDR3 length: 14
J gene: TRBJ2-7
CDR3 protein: CAIRGGRKNYQQYF
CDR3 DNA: TGTGCCATTCGCGGCGGGCGGAAGAACTACCAGCAGTACTTC

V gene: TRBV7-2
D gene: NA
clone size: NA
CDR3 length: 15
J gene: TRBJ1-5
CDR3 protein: CASSPGAGSNQPQHF
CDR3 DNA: TGTGCCAGCAGCCCGGGGGCGGGGAGCAATCAGCCCCAGCATTTT

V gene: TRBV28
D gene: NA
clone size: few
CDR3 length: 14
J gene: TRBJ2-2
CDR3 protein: CASSAHGSFGELFF
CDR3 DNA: TGTGCCAGCAGTGCCCACGGGAGTTTCGGGGAGCTGTTTTTT

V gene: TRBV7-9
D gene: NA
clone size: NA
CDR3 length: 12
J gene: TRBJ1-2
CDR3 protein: CASRTENYGYTF
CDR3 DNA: TGTGCCAGCCGGACAGAAAACTATGGCTACACCTTC

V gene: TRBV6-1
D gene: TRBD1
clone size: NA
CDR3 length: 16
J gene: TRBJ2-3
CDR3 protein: CASSARQGQVTDTQYF
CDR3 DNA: TGTGCCAGCAGTGCTAGACAGGGACAAGTCACAGATACGCAGTATTTT

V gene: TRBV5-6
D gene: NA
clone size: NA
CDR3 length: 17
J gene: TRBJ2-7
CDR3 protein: CASSLSRLEHRGYEQYF
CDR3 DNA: TGTGCCAGCAGCCTCAGCAGGTTGGAGCATCGGGGGTACGAGCAGTACTTC

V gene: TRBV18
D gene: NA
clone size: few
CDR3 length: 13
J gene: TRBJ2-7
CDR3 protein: CASSPPSAREQYF
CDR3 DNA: TGTGCCAGCTCACCCCCGTCAGCTCGCGAGCAGTACTTC

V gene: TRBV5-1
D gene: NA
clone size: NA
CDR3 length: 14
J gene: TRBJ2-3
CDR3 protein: CATSPSPTTDTQYF
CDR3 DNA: TGCGCCACCTCGCCTAGCCCCACCACAGATACGCAGTATTTT

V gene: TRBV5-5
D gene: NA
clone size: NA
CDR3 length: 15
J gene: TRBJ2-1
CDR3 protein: CASSPVGTKTSRQFF
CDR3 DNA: TGTGCCAGCAGCCCGGTGGGGACAAAGACTAGTAGACAGTTCTTC

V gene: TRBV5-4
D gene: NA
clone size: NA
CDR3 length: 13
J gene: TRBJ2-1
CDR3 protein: CASSLEQNNEQFF
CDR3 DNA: TGTGCCAGCAGCTTGGAACAGAACAATGAGCAGTTCTTC

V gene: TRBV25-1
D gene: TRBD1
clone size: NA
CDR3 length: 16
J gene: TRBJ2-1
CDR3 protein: CASSAYAGTASNEQFF
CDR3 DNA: TGTGCCAGCAGTGCCTACGCCGGGACAGCATCCAATGAGCAGTTCTTC

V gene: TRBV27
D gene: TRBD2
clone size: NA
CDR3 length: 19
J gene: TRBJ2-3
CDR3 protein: CASSSLRTSGRVGTDTQYF
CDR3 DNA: TGTGCCAGCAGCTCCCTACGGACTAGCGGGAGAGTCGGCACAGATACGCAGTATTTT

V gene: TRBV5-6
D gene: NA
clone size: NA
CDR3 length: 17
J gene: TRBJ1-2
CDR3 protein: CASSLAARGHGTSGYTF
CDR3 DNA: TGTGCCAGCAGCTTGGCCGCTCGTGGGCATGGCACAAGCGGCTACACCTTC

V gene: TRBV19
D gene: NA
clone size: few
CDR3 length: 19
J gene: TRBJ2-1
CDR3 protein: CASSIVGLGAQRSYNEQFF
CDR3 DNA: TGTGCCAGTAGTATAGTTGGTTTAGGTGCACAGCGCTCCTACAATGAGCAGTTCTTC

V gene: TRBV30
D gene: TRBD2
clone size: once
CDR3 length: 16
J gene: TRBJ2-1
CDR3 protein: CAWSAPRTSGRPEQFF
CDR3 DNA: TGTGCCTGGAGTGCCCCGAGGACTAGCGGGAGGCCCGAGCAGTTCTTC

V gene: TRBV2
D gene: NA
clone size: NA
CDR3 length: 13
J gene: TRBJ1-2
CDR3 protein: CASSDYRTGGYTF
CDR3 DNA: TGTGCCAGCAGTGATTATCGGACCGGTGGCTACACCTTC

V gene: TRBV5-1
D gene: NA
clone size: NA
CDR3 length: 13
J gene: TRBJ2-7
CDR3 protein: CASAPGRYYEQYF
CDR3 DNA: TGCGCCAGCGCCCCCGGCAGATACTACGAGCAGTACTTC

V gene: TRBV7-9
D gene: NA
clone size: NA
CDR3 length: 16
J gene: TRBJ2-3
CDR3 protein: CASSLFDRRITDTQYF
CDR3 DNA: TGTGCCAGCAGCTTATTTGACAGACGAATAACAGATACGCAGTATTTT

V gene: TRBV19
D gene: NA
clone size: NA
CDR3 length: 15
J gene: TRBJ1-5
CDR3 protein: CASTGVRTDNQPQHF
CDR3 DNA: TGTGCCAGTACTGGGGTAAGGACAGACAATCAGCCCCAGCATTTT

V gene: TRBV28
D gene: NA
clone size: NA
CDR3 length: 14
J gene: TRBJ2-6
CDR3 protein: CASSLIQGANVLTF
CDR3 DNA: TGTGCCAGCAGTTTAATTCAGGGAGCCAACGTCCTGACTTTC

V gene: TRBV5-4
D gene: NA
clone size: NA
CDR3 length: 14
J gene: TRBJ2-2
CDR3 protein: CASRAGAGTGELFF
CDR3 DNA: TGTGCCAGCAGGGCGGGGGCCGGTACCGGGGAGCTGTTTTTT

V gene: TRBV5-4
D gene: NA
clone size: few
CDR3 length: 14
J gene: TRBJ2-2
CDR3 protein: CASSLAVHTGELFF
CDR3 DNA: TGTGCCAGCAGCTTGGCAGTCCACACCGGGGAGCTGTTTTTT

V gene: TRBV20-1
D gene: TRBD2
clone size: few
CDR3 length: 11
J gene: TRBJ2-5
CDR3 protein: CSAGGGETQYF
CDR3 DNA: TGCAGTGCCGGCGGGGGGGAGACCCAGTACTTC

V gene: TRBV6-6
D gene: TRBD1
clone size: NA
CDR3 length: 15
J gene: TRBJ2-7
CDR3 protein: CASSSGTASSYEQYF
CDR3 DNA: TGTGCCAGCAGTTCCGGGACAGCGAGCTCCTACGAGCAGTACTTC

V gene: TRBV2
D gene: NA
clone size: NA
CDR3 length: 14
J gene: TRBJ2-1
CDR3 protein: CASSESRIYNEQFF
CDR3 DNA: TGTGCCAGCAGTGAGTCGCGGATCTACAATGAGCAGTTCTTC

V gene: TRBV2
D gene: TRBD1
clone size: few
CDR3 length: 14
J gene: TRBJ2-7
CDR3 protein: CASSEPLQGEEQYF
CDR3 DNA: TGTGCCAGCAGTGAGCCACTACAGGGGGAGGAGCAGTACTTC

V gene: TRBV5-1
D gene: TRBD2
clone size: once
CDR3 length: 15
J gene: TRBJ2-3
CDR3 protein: CASSWSGRGTDTQYF
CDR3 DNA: TGCGCCAGCAGCTGGAGCGGGAGAGGCACAGATACGCAGTATTTT

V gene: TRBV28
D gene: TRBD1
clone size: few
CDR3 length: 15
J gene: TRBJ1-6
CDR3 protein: CAITERGTDNSPLHF
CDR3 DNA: TGTGCCATCACAGAGCGGGGGACAGATAATTCACCCCTCCACTTT

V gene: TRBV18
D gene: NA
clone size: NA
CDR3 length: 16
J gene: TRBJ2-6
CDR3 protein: CASSPRQGSGANVLTF
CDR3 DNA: TGTGCCAGCTCACCGCGCCAGGGGTCTGGGGCCAACGTCCTGACTTTC

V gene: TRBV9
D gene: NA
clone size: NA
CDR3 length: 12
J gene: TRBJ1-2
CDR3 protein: CASSQTGAGYTF
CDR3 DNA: TGTGCCAGCAGCCAAACAGGCGCTGGCTACACCTTC